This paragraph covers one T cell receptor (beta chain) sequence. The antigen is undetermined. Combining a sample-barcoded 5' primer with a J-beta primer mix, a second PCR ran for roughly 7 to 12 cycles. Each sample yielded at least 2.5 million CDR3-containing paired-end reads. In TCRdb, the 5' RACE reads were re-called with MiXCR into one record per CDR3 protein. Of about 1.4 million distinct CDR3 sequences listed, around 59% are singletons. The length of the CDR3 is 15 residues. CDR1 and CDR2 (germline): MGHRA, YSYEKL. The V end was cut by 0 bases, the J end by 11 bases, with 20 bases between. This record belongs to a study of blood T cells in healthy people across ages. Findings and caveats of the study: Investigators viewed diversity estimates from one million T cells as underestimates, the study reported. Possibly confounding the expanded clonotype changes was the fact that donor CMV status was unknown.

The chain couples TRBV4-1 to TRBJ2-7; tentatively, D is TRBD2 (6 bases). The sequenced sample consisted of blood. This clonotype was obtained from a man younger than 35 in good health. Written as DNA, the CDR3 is TGCGCCAGCAGCCAAGATTGGGACGGGAGTTATGAGAAGTACTTC. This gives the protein CASSQDWDGSYEKYF.